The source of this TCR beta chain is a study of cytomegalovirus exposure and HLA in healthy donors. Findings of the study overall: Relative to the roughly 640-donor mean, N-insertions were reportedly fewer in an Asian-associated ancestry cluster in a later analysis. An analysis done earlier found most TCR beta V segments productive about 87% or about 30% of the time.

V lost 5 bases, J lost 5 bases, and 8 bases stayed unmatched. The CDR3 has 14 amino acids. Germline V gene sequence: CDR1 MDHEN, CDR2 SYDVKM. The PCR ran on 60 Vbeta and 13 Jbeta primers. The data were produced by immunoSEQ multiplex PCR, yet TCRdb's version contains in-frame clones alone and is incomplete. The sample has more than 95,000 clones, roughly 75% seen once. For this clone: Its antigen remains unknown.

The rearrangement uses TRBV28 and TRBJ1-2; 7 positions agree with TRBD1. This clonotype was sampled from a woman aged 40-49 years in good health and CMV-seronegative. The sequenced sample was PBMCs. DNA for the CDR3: TGTGCCAGCAGTCCCCGCGGGACAGCGTATGGCTACACCTTC. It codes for CASSPRGTAYGYTF.